The source of this T cell receptor beta chain is a study of T cell responses to AZD1222 COVID-19 vaccine. General observations from the study: Rises in breadth and depth of Spike-specific TCRs came after two AZD1222 doses. Only a handful of individuals given AZD1222 were seropositive at baseline. CD4 TCRs associated with vaccination spanned spike, dominating at 160-218 and 743-854. The donor cohort was predominantly white British with a female majority, and clonal diversity may have been underestimated.

The protocol was immunoSEQ multiplex PCR, while the TCRdb copy is restricted to in-frame clones and leaves out a portion. The sample shows about 95,000 clones, about 89% of them seen only once. Regarding this clone: The target antigen is unknown.

V was trimmed by 3 bases and J by 6 bases, leaving 9 bases between them. CDR3 length: 13 residues. This TCR was recovered from an adult in good health. The sequencing used peripheral blood, collected on day 0 of AZD1222 vaccination. The chain links TRBV12-3 or TRBV12-4 to TRBJ2-1; D not resolved. CDR3 DNA: TGTGCCAGCAGTTTCGGTCCGGGCAATGAGCAGTTCTTC. It yields the protein CASSFGPGNEQFF.